This is a list of T cell receptor beta chains from one sample in a study of blood T cell repertoires in COVID-19. Only in-frame clones appear in the TCRdb table, and some are missing; sequencing was by immunoSEQ multiplex PCR. Seen here are about 120,000 clones, over 75% observed once, and the top ten hold approximately 11%. The sequenced material came from peripheral blood. The receptors here all came from a man older than 75 with acute or convalescent COVID-19. CDR3s include the opening cysteine and the closing phenylalanine or tryptophan. A D gene is named only where the DNA matches it firmly. Where a row states a size, it is once, few, many or the class of an expanded clone; other rows omit it.

cdr3_length: 11
j_call: TRBJ2-7
v_call: TRBV2
clone_size: -
d_call: -
cdr3_aa: CASSVEIWQYF
cdr3_nt: TGTGCCAGCAGTGTTGAGATTTGGCAGTACTTC

cdr3_length: 17
j_call: TRBJ2-2
v_call: TRBV7-9
clone_size: -
d_call: TRBD2
cdr3_aa: CASRRSSGDANTGELFF
cdr3_nt: TGTGCCAGCCGCCGCTCTAGCGGGGACGCGAACACCGGGGAGCTGTTTTTT

cdr3_length: 15
j_call: TRBJ1-5
v_call: TRBV5-6
clone_size: -
d_call: -
cdr3_aa: CASSLSSYSNQPQHF
cdr3_nt: TGTGCCAGCAGCCTTTCGAGTTATAGCAATCAGCCCCAGCATTTT

cdr3_length: 15
j_call: TRBJ2-7
v_call: TRBV7-9
clone_size: -
d_call: TRBD2
cdr3_aa: CASSERLAGEDEQYF
cdr3_nt: TGTGCCAGCAGCGAGAGACTAGCGGGAGAAGACGAGCAGTACTTC

cdr3_length: 15
j_call: TRBJ2-3
v_call: TRBV7-9
clone_size: -
d_call: TRBD1
cdr3_aa: CASSWGQASTDTQYF
cdr3_nt: TGTGCCAGCAGCTGGGGACAGGCAAGCACAGATACGCAGTATTTT

cdr3_length: 14
j_call: TRBJ2-7
v_call: TRBV18
clone_size: -
d_call: -
cdr3_aa: CASSPQGEPHEQYF
cdr3_nt: TGTGCCAGCTCCCCACAGGGAGAGCCCCACGAGCAGTACTTC

cdr3_length: 15
j_call: TRBJ1-2
v_call: TRBV29-1
clone_size: few
d_call: -
cdr3_aa: CSVENPPRNRNGYTF
cdr3_nt: TGCAGCGTTGAGAACCCGCCCAGGAATAGGAATGGCTACACCTTC

cdr3_length: 14
j_call: TRBJ2-3
v_call: TRBV28
clone_size: -
d_call: -
cdr3_aa: CASSLPSSTDTQYF
cdr3_nt: TGTGCCAGCAGTTTACCGTCTAGCACAGATACGCAGTATTTT

cdr3_length: 15
j_call: TRBJ2-2
v_call: TRBV7-2
clone_size: -
d_call: -
cdr3_aa: CASSFGFSPTGELFF
cdr3_nt: TGTGCCAGCAGCTTCGGTTTTTCGCCCACCGGGGAGCTGTTTTTT

cdr3_length: 14
j_call: TRBJ1-1
v_call: TRBV18
clone_size: -
d_call: TRBD1
cdr3_aa: CASSPAGGKTEAFF
cdr3_nt: TGTGCCAGCTCACCAGCAGGGGGGAAAACTGAAGCTTTCTTT

cdr3_length: 12
j_call: TRBJ1-2
v_call: TRBV10-3
clone_size: -
d_call: -
cdr3_aa: CAISSGDYGYTF
cdr3_nt: TGTGCCATCAGCTCGGGGGACTATGGCTACACCTTC

cdr3_length: 18
j_call: TRBJ2-7
v_call: TRBV6-1
clone_size: -
d_call: TRBD2
cdr3_aa: CASSAIRLAGGSSYEQYF
cdr3_nt: TGTGCCAGCAGTGCAATTCGGTTAGCGGGAGGGAGCTCCTACGAGCAGTACTTC

cdr3_length: 16
j_call: TRBJ2-2
v_call: TRBV27
clone_size: -
d_call: TRBD2
cdr3_aa: CASQPRTSLNTGELFF
cdr3_nt: TGTGCCAGCCAACCTCGGACTAGCTTGAACACCGGGGAGCTGTTTTTT

cdr3_length: 15
j_call: TRBJ1-3
v_call: TRBV5-1
clone_size: -
d_call: TRBD1
cdr3_aa: CASSKTGGTGNTIYF
cdr3_nt: TGCGCCAGCAGCAAAACAGGGGGCACTGGAAACACCATATATTTT

cdr3_length: 14
j_call: TRBJ1-2
v_call: TRBV6-1
clone_size: -
d_call: -
cdr3_aa: CASSEAGRLSGYTF
cdr3_nt: TGTGCCAGCAGTGAAGCAGGCAGGCTAAGTGGCTACACCTTC

cdr3_length: 15
j_call: TRBJ2-5
v_call: TRBV6-2/TRBV6-3
clone_size: -
d_call: TRBD1
cdr3_aa: CASSYKTGAGETQYF
cdr3_nt: TGTGCCAGCAGTTACAAGACAGGGGCCGGGGAGACCCAGTACTTC

cdr3_length: 11
j_call: TRBJ1-1
v_call: TRBV2
clone_size: -
d_call: -
cdr3_aa: CASSYAYEAFF
cdr3_nt: TGTGCCAGCTCCTACGCCTATGAAGCTTTCTTT

cdr3_length: 15
j_call: TRBJ1-4
v_call: TRBV5-1
clone_size: -
d_call: TRBD1
cdr3_aa: CASSLRTDRVEKLFF
cdr3_nt: TGCGCCAGCAGCCTGCGTACGGACAGGGTTGAAAAACTGTTTTTT

cdr3_length: 15
j_call: TRBJ2-1
v_call: TRBV29-1
clone_size: -
d_call: TRBD2
cdr3_aa: CSVGELAFGYNEQFF
cdr3_nt: TGCAGCGTTGGGGAACTAGCGTTCGGCTACAATGAGCAGTTCTTC

cdr3_length: 15
j_call: TRBJ2-1
v_call: TRBV28
clone_size: -
d_call: -
cdr3_aa: CASSFYGRSYNEQFF
cdr3_nt: TGTGCCAGCAGTTTCTACGGGAGATCCTACAATGAGCAGTTCTTC

cdr3_length: 16
j_call: TRBJ1-2
v_call: TRBV29-1
clone_size: few
d_call: -
cdr3_aa: CSVELGSGGAGYGYTF
cdr3_nt: TGCAGCGTTGAATTGGGTTCGGGGGGGGCAGGCTATGGCTACACCTTC

cdr3_length: 15
j_call: TRBJ1-2
v_call: TRBV15
clone_size: -
d_call: -
cdr3_aa: CATSRPTGSNYGYTF
cdr3_nt: TGTGCCACCAGCAGGCCGACAGGATCTAACTATGGCTACACCTTC

cdr3_length: 16
j_call: TRBJ2-1
v_call: TRBV7-3
clone_size: -
d_call: TRBD2
cdr3_aa: CASSELGLAGYNEQFF
cdr3_nt: TGTGCCAGCAGCGAACTGGGACTAGCAGGCTACAATGAGCAGTTCTTC

cdr3_length: 16
j_call: TRBJ1-1
v_call: TRBV18
clone_size: once
d_call: TRBD1
cdr3_aa: CASSPPGQGANTEAFF
cdr3_nt: TGTGCCAGCTCACCACCGGGGCAGGGGGCGAACACTGAAGCTTTCTTT

cdr3_length: 13
j_call: TRBJ2-7
v_call: TRBV28
clone_size: few
d_call: -
cdr3_aa: CASMDPGGYEQYF
cdr3_nt: TGTGCCAGCATGGATCCAGGGGGGTACGAGCAGTACTTC

cdr3_length: 13
j_call: TRBJ1-3
v_call: TRBV7-2
clone_size: -
d_call: -
cdr3_aa: CASRPARGNTIYF
cdr3_nt: TGTGCCAGCAGGCCGGCGCGGGGAAACACCATATATTTT

cdr3_length: 13
j_call: TRBJ1-1
v_call: TRBV12-3/TRBV12-4
clone_size: -
d_call: -
cdr3_aa: CASRTGMNTEAFF
cdr3_nt: TGTGCCAGCAGGACAGGAATGAACACTGAAGCTTTCTTT

cdr3_length: 12
j_call: TRBJ2-7
v_call: TRBV10-2
clone_size: -
d_call: -
cdr3_aa: CASTEGSYEQYF
cdr3_nt: TGCGCCAGCACGGAGGGGTCCTACGAGCAGTACTTC

cdr3_length: 15
j_call: TRBJ1-4
v_call: TRBV3-1/TRBV3-2
clone_size: -
d_call: -
cdr3_aa: CASSQVQATNEKLFF
cdr3_nt: TGTGCCAGCAGCCAAGTACAGGCGACTAATGAAAAACTGTTTTTT

cdr3_length: 15
j_call: TRBJ2-1
v_call: TRBV5-6
clone_size: -
d_call: TRBD2
cdr3_aa: CASSKGLAEYNEQFF
cdr3_nt: TGTGCCAGCAGCAAGGGACTAGCGGAGTACAATGAGCAGTTCTTC

cdr3_length: 16
j_call: TRBJ2-2
v_call: TRBV4-2
clone_size: -
d_call: TRBD1
cdr3_aa: CASSLPGGSVSGELFF
cdr3_nt: TGTGCCAGCAGCCTCCCAGGGGGCTCAGTGTCCGGGGAGCTGTTTTTT

cdr3_length: 14
j_call: TRBJ2-3
v_call: TRBV27
clone_size: -
d_call: TRBD2
cdr3_aa: CASGSQRGMDTQYF
cdr3_nt: TGTGCCAGCGGGTCCCAGCGGGGGATGGATACGCAGTATTTT

cdr3_length: 14
j_call: TRBJ1-1
v_call: TRBV5-5
clone_size: -
d_call: -
cdr3_aa: CASSLFTGNTEAFF
cdr3_nt: TGTGCCAGCAGCCTGTTTACGGGGAACACTGAAGCTTTCTTT

cdr3_length: 14
j_call: TRBJ1-3
v_call: TRBV4-3
clone_size: -
d_call: -
cdr3_aa: CASSRQVSGNTIYF
cdr3_nt: TGCGCCAGCAGCCGTCAGGTCTCTGGAAACACCATATATTTT

cdr3_length: 15
j_call: TRBJ2-7
v_call: TRBV10-3
clone_size: -
d_call: -
cdr3_aa: CAISENSGAGYEQYF
cdr3_nt: TGTGCCATCAGTGAGAACTCGGGAGCGGGCTACGAGCAGTACTTC

cdr3_length: 12
j_call: TRBJ2-7
v_call: TRBV29-1
clone_size: -
d_call: -
cdr3_aa: CSVEEGGYEQYF
cdr3_nt: TGCAGCGTTGAAGAAGGAGGTTACGAGCAGTACTTC

cdr3_length: 15
j_call: TRBJ2-2
v_call: TRBV7-9
clone_size: -
d_call: -
cdr3_aa: CASSLAPPTRGELFF
cdr3_nt: TGTGCCAGCAGCTTAGCGCCGCCGACTCGGGGGGAGCTGTTTTTT

cdr3_length: 13
j_call: TRBJ1-2
v_call: TRBV6-2/TRBV6-3
clone_size: -
d_call: -
cdr3_aa: CASSTTGPYGYTF
cdr3_nt: TGTGCCAGCAGTACTACAGGCCCCTATGGCTACACCTTC

cdr3_length: 14
j_call: TRBJ2-7
v_call: TRBV5-4
clone_size: -
d_call: -
cdr3_aa: CASSLVGQSYEQYF
cdr3_nt: TGTGCCAGCAGCTTGGTTGGCCAGTCCTACGAGCAGTACTTC

cdr3_length: 13
j_call: TRBJ2-2
v_call: TRBV3-1/TRBV3-2
clone_size: few
d_call: -
cdr3_aa: CASSQSTVGELFF
cdr3_nt: TGTGCCAGCAGCCAATCAACTGTTGGGGAGCTGTTTTTT

cdr3_length: 13
j_call: TRBJ2-4
v_call: TRBV5-6
clone_size: few
d_call: -
cdr3_aa: CASSLAPGDIQYF
cdr3_nt: TGTGCCAGCAGCTTGGCACCGGGGGACATTCAGTACTTC

cdr3_length: 14
j_call: TRBJ2-7
v_call: TRBV11-2
clone_size: -
d_call: TRBD2
cdr3_aa: CASSSGLAGEEQYF
cdr3_nt: TGTGCCAGCAGCTCCGGACTAGCGGGGGAGGAGCAGTACTTC

cdr3_length: 16
j_call: TRBJ2-7
v_call: TRBV6-6
clone_size: -
d_call: TRBD1
cdr3_aa: CASSYDGDRYTYEQYF
cdr3_nt: TGTGCCAGCAGTTACGACGGGGACAGGTATACCTACGAGCAGTACTTC

cdr3_length: 16
j_call: TRBJ2-1
v_call: TRBV5-1
clone_size: -
d_call: TRBD2
cdr3_aa: CASSLSSLAGYNEQFF
cdr3_nt: TGCGCCAGCAGTCTGTCGTCTCTAGCGGGCTACAATGAGCAGTTCTTC

cdr3_length: 15
j_call: TRBJ1-3
v_call: TRBV7-9
clone_size: once
d_call: -
cdr3_aa: CASSLAIGAGNTIYF
cdr3_nt: TGTGCCAGCAGCTTAGCGATAGGGGCTGGAAACACCATATATTTT

cdr3_length: 13
j_call: TRBJ1-1
v_call: TRBV6-5
clone_size: -
d_call: -
cdr3_aa: CASRLSKNTEAFF
cdr3_nt: TGTGCCAGCAGACTTTCAAAGAACACTGAAGCTTTCTTT

cdr3_length: 12
j_call: TRBJ1-4
v_call: TRBV29-1
clone_size: -
d_call: -
cdr3_aa: CSVVSGNEKLFF
cdr3_nt: TGCAGCGTTGTGTCGGGAAATGAAAAACTGTTTTTT

cdr3_length: 14
j_call: TRBJ2-5
v_call: TRBV11-1
clone_size: -
d_call: TRBD1
cdr3_aa: CASSWGQGQETQYF
cdr3_nt: TGTGCCAGCAGTTGGGGACAGGGGCAAGAGACCCAGTACTTC

cdr3_length: 15
j_call: TRBJ2-3
v_call: TRBV5-1
clone_size: -
d_call: TRBD2
cdr3_aa: CASSLTGGSTDTQYF
cdr3_nt: TGCGCCAGCAGCTTAACGGGGGGGTCGACAGATACGCAGTATTTT

cdr3_length: 14
j_call: TRBJ1-1
v_call: TRBV7-9
clone_size: few
d_call: -
cdr3_aa: CASSLLYPGTEAFF
cdr3_nt: TGTGCCAGCAGCTTACTGTACCCCGGGACTGAAGCTTTCTTT

cdr3_length: 13
j_call: TRBJ1-1
v_call: TRBV27
clone_size: -
d_call: -
cdr3_aa: CASRPQGNTEAFF
cdr3_nt: TGTGCCAGCAGACCCCAGGGGAACACTGAAGCTTTCTTT

cdr3_length: 14
j_call: TRBJ2-4
v_call: TRBV7-8
clone_size: -
d_call: TRBD1
cdr3_aa: CASSSRHRGNIQYF
cdr3_nt: TGTGCCAGCAGCTCCCGGCACAGGGGAAACATTCAGTACTTC

cdr3_length: 16
j_call: TRBJ2-2
v_call: TRBV5-6
clone_size: -
d_call: TRBD1
cdr3_aa: CASSLARQGFTGELFF
cdr3_nt: TGTGCCAGCAGCTTGGCGAGACAGGGATTTACCGGGGAGCTGTTTTTT

cdr3_length: 15
j_call: TRBJ1-2
v_call: TRBV10-3
clone_size: once
d_call: -
cdr3_aa: CAISPPGVSDYGYTF
cdr3_nt: TGTGCCATCAGTCCCCCCGGGGTTTCGGACTATGGCTACACCTTC